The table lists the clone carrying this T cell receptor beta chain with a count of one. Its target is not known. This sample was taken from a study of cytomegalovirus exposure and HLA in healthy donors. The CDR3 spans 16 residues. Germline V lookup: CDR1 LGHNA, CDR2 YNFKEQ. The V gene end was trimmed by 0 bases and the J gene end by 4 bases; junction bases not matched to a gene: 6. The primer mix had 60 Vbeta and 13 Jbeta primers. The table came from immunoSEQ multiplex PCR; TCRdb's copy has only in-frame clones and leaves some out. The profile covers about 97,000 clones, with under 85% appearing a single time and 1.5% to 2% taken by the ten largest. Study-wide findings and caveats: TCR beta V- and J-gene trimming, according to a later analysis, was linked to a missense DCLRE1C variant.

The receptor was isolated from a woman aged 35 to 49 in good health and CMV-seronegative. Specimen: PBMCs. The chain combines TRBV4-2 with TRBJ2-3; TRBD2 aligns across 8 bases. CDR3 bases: TGTGCCAGCAGCCAAGATATTGGCGGGGGGTCAGATACGCAGTATTTT. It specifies CASSQDIGGGSDTQYF.